Reported below is one TCR beta chain. This clone was recorded a few times. Its antigen remains undetermined. No clone much larger than this one lies a single base away; base qualities are absent. This specimen comes from a study of CD8+ T cells in alopecia areata (dated by TCRdb to between 2018 and 2020). Regarding the research as a whole: Treated patients were enrolled in an open-label pilot trial of oral tofacitinib, 5 to 10 mg twice daily, for moderate-to-severe alopecia areata. Biopsies were taken from tofacitinib-treated patients at baseline and at 4 and 24 weeks of treatment, and a later scalp biopsy was taken in several of the tofacitinib-treated patients. Scalp clonality was compared across normal scalp (n=4), patchy alopecia areata scalp (n=8), and alopecia totalis/universalis scalp (n=8). Tofacitinib was given for 6 to 18 months, followed by 6 months of follow-up off drug to assess delayed response and recurrence. On the human side, TCRbeta sequencing was run on scalp tissue and on sorted CD4+ and CD8+ peripheral blood T cells from healthy controls and from alopecia areata patients with either patchy or totalis/universalis disease. To study T cell clonal expansion in alopecia areata, the researchers applied high-throughput TCRbeta sequencing to both the C3H/HeJ mouse model and human patients. TCRbeta CDR3 regions were amplified by immunoSEQ multiplex PCR with 35 Vbeta forward and 13 Jbeta reverse primers. RNA was extracted with the PAXgene miRNA kit for fixed scalp, the miRNeasy kit for PBMCs, and the RNeasy kit for mouse skin.

The sample's time point label, in plain terms: baseline before oral tofacitinib. Lesional scalp punch biopsies and peripheral blood were obtained from alopecia areata patients. After PBMCs were isolated by density centrifugation and stained for CD3, CD4 and CD8, a FACSAria was used to sort CD4+ and CD8+ T cells. General conclusions and limits of the study: Resident alphabeta T cells in normal human skin are also sequenced, complicating scalp TCR repertoire analysis, unlike mouse skin dominated by gammadelta T cells. Shared TCR sequences between patients were less evident than in mice, which may be partly attributable to HLA diversity in the patient population. Compared with normal scalp, lesional scalp, particularly in alopecia totalis/universalis, had higher clonality and more expanded CD8+ clones, which suggests antigenic drive.

Libraries came from the immunoSEQ multiplex PCR assay. For TCR sequencing, RNA was extracted from every sample and reverse transcribed into cDNA to serve as template. First-strand cDNA was synthesized with SuperScript III using a 2:1 mix of oligo-dT and random hexamers. A synthetic immune receptor repertoire was used to gauge amplification bias, and whatever bias remained was removed computationally. In the paper's pipeline: Raw reads were preprocessed for error removal, and CDR3 was defined according to IMGT conventions as running from the conserved cysteine to phenylalanine. To get clonality, Shannon entropy was normalized by log2 of the number of productive unique TCRs and the result was subtracted from 1. Whether scalp clones were CD4 or CD8 was inferred by matching scalp TCRbeta sequences against CD4 and CD8 repertoires sorted from blood. The table was pulled from immuneACCESS by TCRdb, which kept in-frame rearrangements only. Such tables lose some clones; where checked, under half of the loss comes from unresolved V genes, and the rest has no known cause. That table furnishes V, J and clone size, whereas the DNA furnished D and trimming. The sample table holds approximately 59,000 clones, of which approximately 45% were seen once. The top ten hold about 17% of the sample.

Measured from the cysteine to the phenylalanine, the CDR3 is 11 residues long. Left in the record is the CDR3 DNA by itself, 33 bases read in frame from the first base. Via the germline V gene, CDR1 is SQVTM and CDR2 ANQGSEA. At the junction V is shortened by 6 bases and J by 2 bases, with 8 bases in between. The chain couples TRBV29-1 to TRBJ2-7, with the D gene possibly TRBD1 or TRBD2, each one fitting 5 bases. The material was CD8+ T cells sorted from blood, obtained at week 0. The receptor's source is a human donor with alopecia areata. The bases read TGCAGCGTGGGGGACCCCTACGAGCAGTACTTC. Translation gives CSVGDPYEQYF.